This T cell receptor beta chain is from a study of blood T cell repertoires in COVID-19 (dated by TCRdb to 2020 to 2022). Describing the broader study: Samples covering the acute and convalescent phases of COVID-19 were provided by collaborators in the United States, Italy and Spain. The prospective study material was composed of cDNA or gDNA derived from T cells, B-cell-depleted T cells, or PBMCs. Subjects who had been exposed to COVID-19, were actively infected with it, or had recovered from it provided the deeply sampled blood TCRbeta repertoires that made up the dataset. A freely available public database, intended as a resource for researchers studying the immune response to SARS-CoV-2, is where the repertoires were released. Samples came from the ongoing ImmuneRACE study (first 160 participants) plus 1,254 subjects from 6 global collaborators. The sample metadata nearly always contained a de-identified subject ID, COVID-19 status, age in years and sex. Where available, HLA class I and class II types were taken from metadata supplied by the sample provider and were not determined by assay-based typing.

One collaborating source in Seattle enrolled patients while the patients were actively infected and followed the patients over time throughout the course of disease. Whole blood was collected in K2EDTA tubes by collaborating institutions according to the institutions' own protocols. For TCRbeta analysis, collaborator samples were shipped as frozen whole blood, as isolated PBMCs, or as DNA extracted from either sample type. TCRbeta CDR3 regions were amplified from genomic DNA by means of the immunoSEQ Assay, a bias-controlled multiplex PCR. The paper's data handling went like this. Within the assay, amplification of reference gene primers was used to estimate how many nucleated cells each sample contained. To quantify the absolute abundance of each unique TCRbeta CDR3 rearrangement, sequence reads were collapsed and filtered. For each sample, productive Simpson clonality was calculated by taking the square root of Simpson's diversity index across productive rearrangements. As stored in TCRdb, this immuneACCESS dataset retains in-frame rearrangements with V and J assigned. A fraction of the clones does not appear; measured against another copy, unresolved V genes explain less than half of the discrepancy, and the remainder lacks a known reason. That table furnishes V, J and clone size, whereas the DNA furnished D and trimming. The sample records approximately 150,000 clones, around 79% of which are singletons. Of the sample, 8.1% is held by the ten largest clones.

Broader findings and caveats from the paper: The amount of clinical and demographic metadata varied by source and participant and was provided uncurated.

Comments on this clone: Its specific antigen is unknown. Base quality data are lacking; no much larger clone is found one base away.

The sequence came from a woman aged 55-69 years with COVID-19, enrolled during active disease. Sequencing was done on a sample of peripheral blood.

The CDR3 loop reads CAWGQRDYEKLFF. The DNA sequence reads TGTGCCTGGGGACAGAGGGATTACGAAAAACTGTTTTTT. The chain uses TRBV30 and TRBJ1-4, and perhaps TRBD1 as D gene, on 6 matching bases. CDR1 and CDR2 are read off the germline V gene (reference sequence) as GTSNPN and SVGIG. Measured from the cysteine to the phenylalanine, the CDR3 is 13 residues long. Only CDR3 DNA is held: 39 bases, read in frame from base 1. V lost 5 bases and J lost 8 bases; the stretch between them is 15 bases long.